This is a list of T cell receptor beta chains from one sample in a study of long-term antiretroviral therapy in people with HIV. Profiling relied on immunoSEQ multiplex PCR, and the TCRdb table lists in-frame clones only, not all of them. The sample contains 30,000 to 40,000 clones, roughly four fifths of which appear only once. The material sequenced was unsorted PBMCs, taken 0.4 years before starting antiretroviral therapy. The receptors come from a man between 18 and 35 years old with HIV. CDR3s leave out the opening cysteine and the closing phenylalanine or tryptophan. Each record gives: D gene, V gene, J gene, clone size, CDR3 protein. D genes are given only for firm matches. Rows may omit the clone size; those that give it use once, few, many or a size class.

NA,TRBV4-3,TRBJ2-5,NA,ASSQDLGASRETQY
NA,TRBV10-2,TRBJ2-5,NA,ASSEASGGTQY
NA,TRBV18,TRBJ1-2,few,ASSRERRDYGYT
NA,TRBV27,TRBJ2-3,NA,ASSHFLPGPGFPDTQY
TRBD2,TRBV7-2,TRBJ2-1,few,ASSLKRGGVNEQF
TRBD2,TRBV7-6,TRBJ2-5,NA,ASSLSLRLAQETQY
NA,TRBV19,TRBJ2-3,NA,ASTGTPWTDTQY
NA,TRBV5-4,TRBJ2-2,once,ASSGGLQRATGELF
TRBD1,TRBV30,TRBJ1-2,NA,AWRDRVNYGYT
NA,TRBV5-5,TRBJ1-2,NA,ASSSFRDRNTYGYT
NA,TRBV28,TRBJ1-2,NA,ASTPRSFIGINYGYT
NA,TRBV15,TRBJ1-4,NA,ATSRRGTGNEKLF
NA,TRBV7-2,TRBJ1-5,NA,ASSLGDRPNQPQH
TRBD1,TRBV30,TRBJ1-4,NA,AWGDRGGEKLF
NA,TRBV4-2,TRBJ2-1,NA,ASSHTSDNEQF
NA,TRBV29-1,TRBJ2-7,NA,SVRDLKYSYEQY
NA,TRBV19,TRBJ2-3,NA,ASSEEGGTDTQY
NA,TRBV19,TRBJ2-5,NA,ASSLAFRETQY
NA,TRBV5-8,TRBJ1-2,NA,ASSPQGFGYT
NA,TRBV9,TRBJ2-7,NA,ASSVGSNSYEQY
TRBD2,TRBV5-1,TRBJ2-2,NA,ASTPLAGAGNTGELF
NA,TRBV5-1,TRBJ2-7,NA,ASSRSSVTSSSEQY
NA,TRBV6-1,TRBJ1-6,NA,ASSDGMTGSN
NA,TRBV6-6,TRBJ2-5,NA,ASSYRAGREETQY
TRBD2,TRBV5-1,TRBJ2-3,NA,ASSLGGTSGTDTQY
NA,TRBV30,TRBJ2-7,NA,AWSRGQVFGYEQY
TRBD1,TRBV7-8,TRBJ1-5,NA,ASSPHPQGAANQPQH
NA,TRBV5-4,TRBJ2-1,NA,ASSLGGIGTYNEQF
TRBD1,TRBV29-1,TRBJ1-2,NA,SVERAGGSYGYT
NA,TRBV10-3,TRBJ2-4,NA,AISPGQLTNIQY
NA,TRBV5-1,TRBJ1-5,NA,ASSLVGGADQPQH
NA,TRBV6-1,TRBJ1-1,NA,ASIPGTEAF
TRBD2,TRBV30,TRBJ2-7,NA,ARGGLAGIYEQY
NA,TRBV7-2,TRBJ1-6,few,ASSPSTGSPLH
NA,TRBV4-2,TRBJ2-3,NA,ASSQEYETLRFTDTQY
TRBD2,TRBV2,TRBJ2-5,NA,ASVLSGGRQETQY
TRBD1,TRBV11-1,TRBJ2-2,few,ASSTAGTGSTGELF
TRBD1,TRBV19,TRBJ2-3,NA,ASSSRTGITDTQY
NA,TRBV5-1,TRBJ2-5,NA,ASSLASRETQY
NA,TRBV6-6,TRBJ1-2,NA,ASSYAWDTNYGYT
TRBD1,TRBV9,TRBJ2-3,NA,ASSVVGTGADTQY
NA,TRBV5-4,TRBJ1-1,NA,ASSFGQTNTEAF
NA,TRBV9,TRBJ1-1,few,ASSEGQNTEAF
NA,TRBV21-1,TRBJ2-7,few,ASTRYAEYEQY
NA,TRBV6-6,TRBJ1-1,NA,ASSYLTAPDTEAF
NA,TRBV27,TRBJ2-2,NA,ASSFVGQLNTGELF
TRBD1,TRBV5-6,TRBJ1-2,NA,ASSVKGGRGDIDGYT
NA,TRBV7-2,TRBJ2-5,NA,ASSLWASQGQETQY
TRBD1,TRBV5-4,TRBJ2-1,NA,ASSPVTGVTDEQF
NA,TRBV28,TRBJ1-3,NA,ASSHGLGHSGNTIY
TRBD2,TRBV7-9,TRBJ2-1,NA,ASSAPLAKDEQF
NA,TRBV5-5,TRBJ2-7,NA,ASSLGTQVYEQY
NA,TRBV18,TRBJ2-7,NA,ASSLYLPEGAYEQY
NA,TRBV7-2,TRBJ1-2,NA,ASSLDPGAGYGYT
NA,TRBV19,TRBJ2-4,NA,ASSIVAGDEHIQY